The 8 T cell receptor beta chains listed next were all sequenced from one sample in a study of blood T cell repertoires in COVID-19. Profiling relied on immunoSEQ multiplex PCR, and the TCRdb table lists in-frame clones only, not all of them. The repertoire consists of 150,000 or so clones, with 84% occurring once and the leading ten covering over 35%. Material for sequencing was peripheral blood. Source of these receptors: a human donor in a cohort sampled during active COVID-19.

By share, this clone ranks as large. This chain connects TRBV2 to TRBJ1-3; D is possibly TRBD1 (6 bases). The V gene lost 4 bases and the J gene lost 8 bases, with 18 bases spanning the gap. The CDR3 length is 15 residues. CDR1 and CDR2 from the germline V gene are SNHLY and FYNNEI. The CDR3 loop is CASSAGTLSFYTIYF. CDR3 nucleotides: TGTGCCAGCAGTGCAGGGACACTCTCTTTCTACACCATATATTTT.

The rearrangement uses TRBV21-1 and TRBJ1-1; the table's D call of TRBD1 was not tested on the DNA. TRBV21-1 is a recognized pseudogene. There are 11 residues in the CDR3. The CDR3 region has the DNA TGTGCCAGCAAGGGGTCCCCTGAAGCTTTCTTT. This codes for CASKGSPEAFF.

This clone was detected only a few times. The gene calls are TRBV9 and TRBJ1-2; 8 positions agree with TRBD1. This CDR3 spans 14 amino acids. V trimming: 0 bases; J trimming: 7 bases; junction bases outside the gene matches: 5. The V gene's germline CDR1 is SGDLS and CDR2 YYNGEE. The CDR3 region has the DNA TGTGCCAGCAGCGTAGACGACAGGGGTGGTGGCTACACCTTC. This gives the protein CASSVDDRGGGYTF.

V and J are TRBV11-3 and TRBJ2-3, with TRBD1 matching 10 bases. Germline V gene data show CDR1 as SGHNT and CDR2 as YENEEA. The CDR3 sequence is 15 residues long. The ends lost 5 bases at V and 1 base at J; junction bases unmatched: 3. CDR3: CASSPGTGGTDTQYF. Written as DNA, the CDR3 is TGTGCCAGCAGCCCCGGGACAGGGGGCACAGATACGCAGTATTTT.

This chain links TRBV24-1 with TRBJ1-4; D is unresolved. CDR3 size: 17 residues. V dropped 5 bases and J dropped 0 bases, with 15 bases sitting between them. The germline CDR1 and CDR2 sequences are KGHDR and SFDVKD. This CDR3 reads CATSVGPPRATNEKLFF. CDR3 bases: TGTGCCACCAGTGTTGGTCCCCCCCGGGCAACTAATGAAAAACTGTTTTTT.

The chain uses TRBV28 and TRBJ2-7; TRBD2 agrees at 7 bases. V lost 3 bases to trimming and J lost 0 bases; unmatched junction nucleotides: 5. The CDR3 spans 15 residues. The germline CDR1 and CDR2 sequences are MDHEN and SYDVKM. The CDR3 is CASSLGGVASYEQYV. The CDR3 DNA reads TGTGCCAGCAGTTTGGGGGGGGTAGCCTCCTACGAGCAGTACGTC.

The V gene is TRBV19, the J gene TRBJ1-4, with D uncertain. Germline CDR1 and CDR2: LNHDA and SQIVND (reference sequence). The CDR3 extends over 11 amino acids. With 7 bases removed from V and 7 bases from J, the gap between germline ends came to 7 bases. This CDR3 is CASISGEKLFF. The CDR3 DNA sequence: TGTGCCAGTATTTCCGGTGAAAAACTGTTTTTT.

The chain joins TRBV6-1 to TRBJ1-4; D may be TRBD1 (5 bases). Between the trimmed V and J ends, which lost 1 base and 8 bases, there was a span of 11 bases. The germline V gene encodes CDR1 MNHNS and CDR2 SASEGT. CDR3 size: 14 residues. Written as DNA, the CDR3 is TGTGCCAGCAGTGAAGTCCCGGGGGGAGAAAAACTGTTTTTT. Translated, it gives CASSEVPGGEKLFF.